Listed here is a single TCR beta chain. V shed 0 bases, J shed 4 bases, and the junction held 10 bases outside the gene matches. The CDR3 spans 17 residues. Germline V gene lookup returns CDR1 LGHNA and CDR2 YNFKEQ. In the authors' workflow: How many nucleated cells were present was estimated from reference gene primer amplification. This table comes from immunoSEQ multiplex PCR, and its TCRdb copy is limited to in-frame clones, with some not included. V and J calls and clone size are as listed in that table; D and trimming were resolved from the DNA. The data contain about 190,000 clones, almost 80% of them singletons. These data originate in a study of blood T cell repertoires in COVID-19.

The chain employs TRBV4-2 and TRBJ2-3, with 7 bases lining up with TRBD2. The source is a woman in her sixties or seventies with acute or convalescent COVID-19. The sequencing sample was made of peripheral blood. The CDR3 sequence: CASSQDSPLAFADTQYF. The DNA of the CDR3 is TGTGCCAGCAGCCAAGATTCCCCACTAGCGTTCGCAGATACGCAGTATTTT.